Shown below are 15 T cell receptor beta chains from a single sample sequenced in a study of blood T cell repertoires in COVID-19. The method was immunoSEQ multiplex PCR; TCRdb's version includes in-frame clones alone and lacks a portion of them. Seen here are 200,000 or so clones, around 90% observed once, and the top ten hold just over 2.5%. Sequencing was performed on PBMCs or T cells enriched from blood (not recorded which). The receptors were gathered from a woman in her 30s who had recovered from COVID-19.

The chain employs TRBV5-4 and TRBJ1-2, with a possible D match to TRBD1 (6 bases). Between the trimmed V and J ends, which lost 5 bases and 4 bases, there was a span of 24 bases. CDR1 is SGHNT and CDR2 is YYREEE in the germline V gene (reference sequence). The CDR3 covers 17 residues. The CDR3 spells CASSPDRTYISFYGYTF. The CDR3 DNA sequence: TGTGCCAGCAGTCCCGACAGGACCTACATTTCGTTCTATGGCTACACCTTC. Using reference TRBV5-4 and TRBJ1-2 for the parts outside the CDR3, the full variable domain is ETGVTQSPTHLIKTRGQQVTLRCSSQSGHNTVSWYQQALGQGPQFIFQYYREEENGRGNFPPRFSGLQFPNYSSELNVNALELDDSALYLCASSPDRTYISFYGYTFGSGTRLTVV.

V and J are TRBV6-5 and TRBJ1-1; 8 nucleotides align to TRBD1. Germline CDR1 MNHEY, CDR2 SVGAGI. The V segment lost 3 bases and the J segment 4 bases; nucleotides outside the gene matches: 10. The CDR3 loop spans 16 amino acids. Written as DNA, the CDR3 is TGTGCCAGCAGTTATATTCCCAGAACAGGGGGCACTGAAGCTTTCTTT. Translation gives CASSYIPRTGGTEAFF.

The genes are TRBV7-2 and TRBJ2-7; tentatively, D is TRBD1 (5 bases). There are 15 residues in the CDR3. V dropped 2 bases and J dropped 2 bases, with 13 bases sitting between them. CDR1 is SGHTA and CDR2 is FQGNSA in the germline V gene. The CDR3: CASSLQGNPPYEQYF. CDR3 nucleotides: TGTGCCAGCAGCTTACAGGGAAACCCCCCCTACGAGCAGTACTTC.

V gene TRBV10-2 combines with J gene TRBJ2-2, with 9 bases matching TRBD1. The CDR3 sequence is 14 residues long. Germline V gene data show CDR1 as WSHSY and CDR2 as SAAADI. V dropped 8 bases and J dropped 4; count of bases not matched to a gene: 5. The CDR3 is CASAWTGATGELFF. CDR3 sequence (DNA): TGCGCCAGCGCCTGGACAGGGGCCACCGGGGAGCTGTTTTTT.

This chain links TRBV12-3 or TRBV12-4 with TRBJ1-4; D not resolved. The V end was cut by 6 bases, the J end by 3 bases, with 8 bases between. CDR3 length: 13 amino acids. CDR3 nucleotide sequence: TGTGCCAGCAGCCGAGGCTCTAATGAAAAACTGTTTTTT. Its protein product is CASSRGSNEKLFF.

The chain uses TRBV7-6 and TRBJ2-5; maybe TRBD1 (7 bases). Germline values: CDR1 SGHVS, CDR2 FNYEAQ. The CDR3 runs 14 residues. Between the trimmed V and J ends, which lost 4 bases and 4 bases, there was a span of 13 bases. CDR3 residues: CASSSRQGGETQYF. DNA for the CDR3: TGTGCCAGCAGCTCCCGCCAGGGGGGAGAGACCCAGTACTTC.

Only a few counts were recorded for this clone. The chain recombines TRBV14 with TRBJ1-1, with D uncertain. Germline V gene sequence: CDR1 SGHDN, CDR2 FVKESK. V was shortened by 0 bases and J by 5 bases, with 7 bases between the two germline ends. The CDR3 length is 13 residues. The CDR3 protein is CASSQDMETEAFF. CDR3 nucleotide sequence: TGTGCCAGCAGCCAAGATATGGAGACTGAAGCTTTCTTT.

The chain uses TRBV11-2 and TRBJ1-6; D is perhaps TRBD1 (5 bases). Germline CDR1 SGHAT, CDR2 FQNNGV. CDR3 length: 15 amino acids. Trimming removed 2 bases at V and 5 bases at J, with 10 bases between. CDR3 sequence reads: CASSLRTPDNSPLHF. DNA for the CDR3: TGTGCCAGCAGCTTAAGGACACCAGATAATTCACCCCTCCACTTT. Supplemented by reference TRBV11-2 and TRBJ1-6, the full variable domain reads EAGVAQSPRYKIIEKRQSVAFWCNPISGHATLYWYQQILGQGPKLLIQFQNNGVVDDSQLPKDRFSAERLKGVDSTLKIQPAKLEDSAVYLCASSLRTPDNSPLHFGNGTRLTVT.

DNA for the CDR3: TGTGCCAGCAGATCCCCAAGGAGCTCTGGAAACACCATATATTTT. Its protein product is CASRSPRSSGNTIYF. The gene calls are TRBV11-2 and TRBJ1-3; no clear D. Germline V lookup: CDR1 SGHAT, CDR2 FQNNGV. This CDR3 comprises 15 residues. V was trimmed by 6 bases and J by 0 bases, leaving 12 bases between them. The variable domain in full, with the rest retrieved from reference TRBV11-2 and TRBJ1-3, is EAGVAQSPRYKIIEKRQSVAFWCNPISGHATLYWYQQILGQGPKLLIQFQNNGVVDDSQLPKDRFSAERLKGVDSTLKIQPAKLEDSAVYLCASRSPRSSGNTIYFGEGSWLTVV.

The rearrangement links TRBV19 to TRBJ1-4; TRBD1 is a possible D gene (6 bases). V dropped 5 bases and J dropped 5 bases, with 18 bases sitting between them. Germline lookup yields CDR1 LNHDA and CDR2 SQIVND (reference sequence). This CDR3 region has 16 residues. CDR3 amino acids: CASSAHKDRINEKLFF. CDR3 bases: TGTGCCAGTAGTGCCCATAAAGACAGGATAAATGAAAAACTGTTTTTT. The variable domain in full, with the rest retrieved from reference TRBV19 and TRBJ1-4, is DGGITQSPKYLFRKEGQNVTLSCEQNLNHDAMYWYRQDPGQGLRLIYYSQIVNDFQKGDIAEGYSVSREKKESFPLTVTSAQKNPTAFYLCASSAHKDRINEKLFFGSGTQLSVL.

The chain is built from TRBV6-6 and TRBJ1-2; possible D gene TRBD1, 5 bases. Germline assignment: CDR1 MNHNY and CDR2 SVGAGI (reference sequence). The CDR3 totals 12 residues. Trimming shortened V by 4 bases and J by 7 bases, and 10 bases separated the two germline ends. DNA for the CDR3: TGTGCCAGCAGTTCGGGGGATTCTGGCTACACCTTC. It yields the protein CASSSGDSGYTF.

The chain is built from TRBV7-9 and TRBJ1-1; D is undetermined. V was clipped by 3 bases and J by 4 bases, with 9 bases between them. Germline lookup yields CDR1 SEHNR and CDR2 FQNEAQ (reference sequence). The CDR3 runs 13 residues. In DNA form, the CDR3 reads TGTGCCAGCAGCTTCCGGGTAGGCACTGAAGCTTTCTTT. Translating it yields CASSFRVGTEAFF.

The chain uses TRBV5-1 and TRBJ1-4; D call uncertain. Trimming took 7 bases from V and 8 from J, leaving 18 bases between them. Germline V gene lookup returns CDR1 SGHRS and CDR2 YFSETQ. The CDR3 is 14 amino acids. The CDR3 spells CASAPSEAREKLFF. CDR3 coding DNA: TGCGCCAGCGCCCCTTCTGAAGCGAGGGAAAAACTGTTTTTT.

The gene calls are TRBV11-2 and TRBJ1-3, with 8 bases lining up with TRBD1. V gave up 5 bases and J gave up 1 base; unmatched junction bases: 7. Germline V gene lookup returns CDR1 SGHAT and CDR2 FQNNGV. This CDR3 is built from 16 residues. For the CDR3, the DNA is TGTGCCAGCAGCGCTGGACAGGGACCTTCTGGAAACACCATATATTTT. Translation gives CASSAGQGPSGNTIYF.

The chain uses TRBV6-5 and TRBJ2-3, with 15 nucleotides matching TRBD2. Per germline, CDR1 MNHEY and CDR2 SVGAGI. This CDR3 is 16 amino acids long. The V and J ends lost 0 bases and 7 bases, in that order; junction bases with no gene match: 2. The CDR3 is CASSYSGTSGGNTQYF. CDR3 in DNA: TGTGCCAGCAGTTACTCCGGGACTAGCGGGGGGAATACGCAGTATTTT.